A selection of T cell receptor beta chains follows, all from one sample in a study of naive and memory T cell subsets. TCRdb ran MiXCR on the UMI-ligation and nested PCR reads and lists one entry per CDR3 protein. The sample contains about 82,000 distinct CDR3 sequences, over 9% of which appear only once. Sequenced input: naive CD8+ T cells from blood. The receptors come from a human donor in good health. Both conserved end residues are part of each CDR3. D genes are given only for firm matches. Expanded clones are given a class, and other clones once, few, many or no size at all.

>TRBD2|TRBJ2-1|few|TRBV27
CASSLGGGSLYNEQFF
TGTGCCAGCAGTTTAGGGGGGGGTTCCCTCTACAATGAGCAGTTCTTC
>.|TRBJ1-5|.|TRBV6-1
CASSEIGPGGNQPQHF
TGTGCCAGCAGTGAAATCGGGCCGGGTGGCAATCAGCCCCAGCATTTT
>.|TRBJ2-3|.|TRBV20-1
CSARDPQGGRRTDTQYF
TGCAGTGCTAGAGACCCGCAGGGGGGAAGACGCACAGATACGCAGTATTTT
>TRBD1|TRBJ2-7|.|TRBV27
CASSALGQGYEQYF
TGTGCCAGCAGCGCGCTGGGACAGGGATACGAGCAGTACTTC
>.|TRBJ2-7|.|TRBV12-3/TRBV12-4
CASSAPESSREQYF
TGTGCCAGCAGCGCTCCTGAGAGTTCTCGCGAGCAGTACTTC
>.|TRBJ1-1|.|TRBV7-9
CASSRGGEKNTEAFF
TGTGCCAGCAGCCGAGGAGGGGAAAAGAACACTGAAGCTTTCTTT
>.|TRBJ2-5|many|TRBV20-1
CSARGQQETQYF
TGCAGTGCTAGAGGCCAGCAAGAGACCCAGTACTTC
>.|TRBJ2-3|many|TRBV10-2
CASSAAADTQYF
TGCGCCAGCAGTGCAGCCGCAGATACGCAGTATTTT
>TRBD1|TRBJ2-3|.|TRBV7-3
CASSPTGGTDTQYF
TGTGCCAGCAGCCCGACAGGGGGCACAGATACGCAGTATTTT
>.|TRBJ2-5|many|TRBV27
CASSLIASANQETQYF
TGTGCCAGCAGTTTAATAGCTAGCGCAAACCAAGAGACCCAGTACTTC
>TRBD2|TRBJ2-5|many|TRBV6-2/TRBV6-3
CASRYGLAKFQETQYF
TGTGCCAGCAGATATGGACTAGCGAAGTTCCAAGAGACCCAGTACTTC
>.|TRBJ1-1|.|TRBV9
CASSVGPEAFF
TGTGCCAGCAGCGTAGGTCCTGAAGCTTTCTTT
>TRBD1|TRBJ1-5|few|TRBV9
CASSEGTGRNQPQHF
TGTGCCAGCAGCGAGGGGACAGGGCGCAATCAGCCCCAGCATTTT
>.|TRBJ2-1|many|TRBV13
CASSTERVSSYNEQFF
TGTGCCAGCAGTACCGAACGCGTCAGCTCCTACAATGAGCAGTTCTTC
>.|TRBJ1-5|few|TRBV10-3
CAISESRGPKASQPQHF
TGTGCCATCAGTGAGAGCCGGGGACCCAAGGCAAGTCAGCCCCAGCATTTT
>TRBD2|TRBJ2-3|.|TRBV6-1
CASSGLAARTDTQYF
TGTGCCAGCAGTGGACTAGCGGCGCGCACAGATACGCAGTATTTT
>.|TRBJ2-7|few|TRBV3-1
CASSQGPGGRNEQYF
TGTGCCAGCAGCCAAGGGCCAGGAGGCCGGAACGAGCAGTACTTC
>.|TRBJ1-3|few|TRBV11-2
CASSWGPASSGNTIYF
TGTGCCAGCAGCTGGGGACCGGCCTCCTCTGGAAACACCATATATTTT
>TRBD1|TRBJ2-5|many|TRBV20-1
CSARGAGQGIYETQYF
TGCAGTGCTAGAGGGGCGGGACAGGGGATCTACGAGACCCAGTACTTC
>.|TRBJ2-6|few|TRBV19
CASSKQSGANVLTF
TGTGCCAGTAGTAAGCAGTCTGGGGCCAACGTCCTGACTTTC
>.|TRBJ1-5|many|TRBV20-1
CSARDDRTYSNQPQHF
TGCAGTGCTAGAGATGACAGAACATATAGCAATCAGCCCCAGCATTTT
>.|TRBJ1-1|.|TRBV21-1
CASSPRQGGRNTEAFF
TGTGCCAGCAGCCCTCGACAGGGAGGACGGAACACTGAAGCTTTCTTT
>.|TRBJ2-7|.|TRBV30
CAWSPVGHEQYF
TGTGCCTGGAGTCCGGTGGGGCACGAGCAGTACTTC